This TCR beta chain was captured in a study of blood T cell repertoires in COVID-19. Study-wide context: Sites across the United States, Italy and Spain contributed samples from acute and convalescent COVID-19.

V was trimmed by 6 bases and J by 2 bases, leaving 7 bases between them. Germline V gene lookup returns CDR1 MDHEN and CDR2 SYDVKM. The CDR3 runs 13 residues. Assay used: immunoSEQ multiplex PCR; TCRdb lists only in-frame clones, some missing. The table shows approximately 310,000 clones, with less than 85% occurring only once. The receptor was derived from a woman aged 30 to 39 who had been exposed to COVID-19. The gene calls are TRBV28 and TRBJ1-4; no reliable D call. Input material: PBMCs or T cells enriched from blood (not recorded which). CDR3 bases: TGTGCCAGCAGAAGCGGCACTAATGAAAAACTGTTTTTT. Translation: CASRSGTNEKLFF.